The clone carrying this T cell receptor beta chain was seen more than once but under ten times. Its cognate antigen is unknown. This entry belongs to a study of identical twins' blood T cells. Broader study findings: Shared CDR3 clonotype counts between two donors mainly tracked the product of their cloneset sizes, twins included.

The CDR3 sequence is 13 residues long. V was trimmed by 3 bases and J by 7 bases, leaving 10 bases between them. TCR cDNA libraries were made from RNA using a previously described, modified protocol. Each CDR3 protein is one row after TCRdb ran MiXCR on the 5' RACE reads. The table has hundreds of thousands of distinct CDR3 sequences, over 25% seen once; the top ten hold 5.5% to 7%. This TCR came from a woman aged 18-50 years in good health. The source material was PBMCs. V gene TRBV12-3 or TRBV12-4 combines with J gene TRBJ1-5; no definite D call. The CDR3 DNA reads TGTGCCAGCAGTTTCACCGTCGGGCAGCCCCAGCATTTT. This sequence encodes CASSFTVGQPQHF.